A single sample is the source of the 13 T cell receptor beta chains below, sequenced in a study of post-analysis software for immune sequencing data. Study-wide findings and caveats: TRBV5-6, TRBV5-1 and TRBV20-1 belonged to a set of roughly five TRBV segments that were more frequent in patients than controls.

Unique molecular identifiers were present in the TCR beta cDNA libraries. TCRdb reprocessed the PCR reads via MiXCR and lists one record per CDR3 protein. The table shows some 450,000 distinct CDR3 sequences, with around 40% occurring only once. These receptors lack a known antigen. Sequencing used blood. Source of these receptors: a girl between 5 and 17 years old with multiple sclerosis.

This clonotype turned up a few times. The rearrangement links TRBV12-3 or TRBV12-4 to TRBJ1-1; D gene unclear. The CDR3 totals 12 residues. Trimming cost V 3 bases and J 8 bases, with 10 bases left between them. CDR3 amino acids: CASSLMRAEAFF. DNA for the CDR3: TGTGCCAGCAGTTTGATGAGGGCAGAAGCTTTCTTT.

V is TRBV9 and J is TRBJ2-7; D perhaps matches TRBD2 (6 bases). The J call is in doubt because the DNA end fits TRBJ2-5 better. CDR1 and CDR2 from the germline V gene are SGDLS and YYNGEE. CDR3 length equals 14 residues. Written as DNA, the CDR3 is TGTGCCAGCAGCGGAGAGGGGCTAGCGGAGACCCAGTACTTC. The encoded protein is CASSGEGLAETQYF.

In its sample, this clonotype was seen many times. The chain links TRBV11-2 to TRBJ2-3; 7 positions match TRBD2. This CDR3 is 15 amino acids long. V gave up 6 bases and J gave up 0 bases; unmatched junction bases: 6. Germline V gene lookup returns CDR1 SGHAT and CDR2 FQNNGV. In DNA, the CDR3 is TGTGCCAGCAGTAAAAGTAGCGGGAGCACAGATACGCAGTATTTT. This translates into CASSKSSGSTDTQYF.

This chain uses TRBV12-3 or TRBV12-4 with TRBJ1-1, with a possible D match to TRBD1 (5 bases). Trimming removed 3 bases from V and 4 bases from J, with 12 bases in between. The CDR3 is made up of 14 amino acids. CDR3 DNA sequence: TGTGCCAGCAGTTTCAGGGCAGGTGTCACTGAAGCTTTCTTT. Protein product: CASSFRAGVTEAFF.

This clonotype was recorded at least ten times. V is TRBV6-1 and J is TRBJ1-2; 9 bases match TRBD1. Germline V gives CDR1 MNHNS, CDR2 SASEGT. The CDR3 extends over 13 amino acids. The junction had 3 bases not matched to a gene; V was cut back by 6 bases and J by 4 bases. The CDR3 sequence: CASSETGGYGYTF. The CDR3 DNA reads as TGTGCCAGCAGCGAGACAGGGGGCTATGGCTACACCTTC.

V and J are TRBV7-9 and TRBJ2-5; 9 positions agree with TRBD1. Gene TRBJ2-7 matches the end of the DNA better, so the J call may be wrong. This CDR3 spans 15 amino acids. Germline values: CDR1 SEHNR, CDR2 FQNEAQ (reference sequence). CDR3 residues: CASSPTGGRGHEQYF. The CDR3 DNA reads as TGTGCCAGCAGCCCTACAGGGGGCAGGGGACACGAGCAGTACTTC.

This clonotype has just a few counts. This chain joins TRBV27 and TRBJ2-7, with TRBD1 identical over 8 bases. The germline gives CDR1 MNHEY, CDR2 SMNVEV (reference sequence). This CDR3 is built from 15 residues. V lost 2 bases, J lost 2 bases, and 5 bases stayed unmatched. CDR3 sequence (DNA): TGTGCCAGCAGTTTACCCGGGACAGGCCCCTACGAGCAGTACTTC. It codes for CASSLPGTGPYEQYF.

The sample holds a few counts of this clonotype. The chain joins TRBV27 to TRBJ2-5, with 10 nucleotides matching TRBD2. The CDR3 length is 15 residues. Per the germline V gene, CDR1 is MNHEY and CDR2 is SMNVEV (reference sequence). Trimming at V came to 5 bases and at J to 11 bases, leaving 14 bases not matched to a gene. As DNA, the CDR3 is TGTGCCAGCAGTCTCGGGACTAGCGCATGGAATGAGCAGTACTTC. Translated, it gives CASSLGTSAWNEQYF.

J is TRBJ2-3 and V is TRBV4-2; 10 nucleotides agree with TRBD1. J lost 3 bases, V lost 1 base, and 4 bases had no gene match. The CDR3 sequence is 16 residues long. Germline CDR1 LGHNA, CDR2 YNFKEQ. CDR3 loop: CASSQGGQGRTDTQYF. Written as DNA, the CDR3 is TGTGCCAGCAGCCAAGGGGGACAGGGGAGAACAGATACGCAGTATTTT.

The chain links TRBV5-1 to TRBJ2-7; D tentatively fits TRBD1 or TRBD2 (5 bases each). Trimming stripped 3 bases from V and 2 bases from J, with 15 bases between. Germline lookup yields CDR1 SGHRS and CDR2 YFSETQ. The CDR3 is made up of 15 amino acids. CDR3 in DNA: TGCGCCAGCAGCTCAAAAGCGGACAAGCCCTACGAGCAGTACTTC. Translated, it gives CASSSKADKPYEQYF. The entire variable domain, with the rest obtained from reference TRBV5-1 and TRBJ2-7, is as follows: KAGVTQTPRYLIKTRGQQVTLSCSPISGHRSVSWYQQTPGQGLQFLFEYFSETQRNKGNFPGRFSGRQFSNSRSEMNVSTLELGDSALYLCASSSKADKPYEQYFGPGTRLTVT.

J is TRBJ2-1 and V is TRBV12-3 or TRBV12-4; D tentatively fits TRBD1 or TRBD2 (6 bases each). Trimming took off 5 bases at V and 9 bases at J, with 17 bases between the two ends. The CDR3 has 14 amino acids. CDR3 sequence reads: CASSALQGGIEQFF. CDR3 in DNA: TGTGCCAGCAGTGCACTCCAAGGGGGGATTGAGCAGTTCTTC.

This clonotype was found once. V and J are TRBV7-2 and TRBJ1-2; D gene uncertain. V was clipped by 4 bases and J by 3 bases, with 9 bases between them. CDR3 length: 13 amino acids. Germline V gene data show CDR1 as SGHTA and CDR2 as FQGNSA. CDR3 sequence reads: CASSYPADYGYTF. CDR3 sequence (DNA): TGTGCCAGCAGCTACCCCGCAGACTATGGCTACACCTTC.

The chain is built from TRBV12-3 or TRBV12-4 and TRBJ2-1; no reliable D call. V lost 3 bases and J lost 8, with 8 bases in between. This CDR3 spans 12 amino acids. The CDR3 nucleotides are TGTGCCAGCAGTTTTAGGGCATATGAGCAGTTCTTC. Translated, it gives CASSFRAYEQFF.